This is a list of T cell receptor beta chains from one sample in a study of cytotoxic CD8 clonotypes in ibrutinib-treated CLL. Produced via immunoSEQ multiplex PCR; TCRdb's table is partial and in-frame only. The data show some 200,000 clones, with 60% to 80% seen just once and around 5.9% held by the top ten. The specimen comprised PBMCs, sampled after 12 months of ibrutinib treatment. These receptors all stem from a human donor with chronic lymphocytic leukemia. Each CDR3 is given with its conserved first and last residue. D genes are given only for firm matches. Clone size appears in some rows only: once, few, many, or a class for an expanded clone.

D: TRBD1
size: .
V: TRBV6-4
J: TRBJ1-2
DNA: TGTGCCAGCAGTTCTGACAGGGGGTCAACTTATGGCTACACCTTC
CDR3: CASSSDRGSTYGYTF

D: .
size: .
V: TRBV30
J: TRBJ1-1
DNA: TGTGCCTGGAGTGTATCGAACACTGAAGCTTTCTTT
CDR3: CAWSVSNTEAFF

D: .
size: .
V: TRBV7-9
J: TRBJ1-1
DNA: TGTGCCAGCAGCCCCCGGGGCACGACGGCTTTCTTT
CDR3: CASSPRGTTAFF

D: TRBD1
size: .
V: TRBV6-6
J: TRBJ1-4
DNA: TGTGCCAGCAACACACGCGGGACAGCAAATGAAAAACTGTTTTTT
CDR3: CASNTRGTANEKLFF

D: .
size: .
V: TRBV30
J: TRBJ1-1
DNA: TGTGCCTGGAGTGACGGGTGGGGGGTCACCTCGTTCTTT
CDR3: CAWSDGWGVTSFF

D: .
size: .
V: TRBV2
J: TRBJ2-1
DNA: TGTGCCAGCAGTGACGAACAGGGATTCTACAATGAGCAGTTCTTC
CDR3: CASSDEQGFYNEQFF

D: .
size: .
V: TRBV6-6
J: TRBJ1-5
DNA: TGTGCCAGCACCGAGTCGGGGTTGGTTCAGCCCCAGCATTTT
CDR3: CASTESGLVQPQHF

D: .
size: .
V: TRBV7-2
J: TRBJ1-2
DNA: TGTGCCAGCAGCGCCTCCGGGACACTGTATAACTATGGCTACACCTTC
CDR3: CASSASGTLYNYGYTF

D: .
size: .
V: TRBV6-6
J: TRBJ2-7
DNA: TGTGCCAGCAGTGTACCTGGGGCGAGCTACGAGCAGTACTTC
CDR3: CASSVPGASYEQYF

D: TRBD2
size: once
V: TRBV5-1
J: TRBJ2-2
DNA: TGCGCCAGCAGCCTACTAGCGGGAGGGAACACCGGGGAGCTGTTTTTT
CDR3: CASSLLAGGNTGELFF

D: .
size: .
V: TRBV2
J: TRBJ2-1
DNA: TGTGCCAGCAGTGAAGTAGCGGTCTCCTACAATGAGCAGTTCTTC
CDR3: CASSEVAVSYNEQFF

D: .
size: .
V: TRBV7-9
J: TRBJ1-1
DNA: TGTGCCAGCAGCTTAGCGGGTGGAAGGGGCGCTTCCACTGAAGCTTTCTTT
CDR3: CASSLAGGRGASTEAFF

D: .
size: .
V: TRBV21-1
J: TRBJ1-2
DNA: TGTGCCAGCAGCAAAAACTTCAAACTCCGAGATCCCAATGGGAGCTATGGCTACACCTTC
CDR3: CASSKNFKLRDPNGSYGYTF

D: .
size: many
V: TRBV5-1
J: TRBJ2-7
DNA: TGCGCCAGCAGCTGGACGGACAGAACCTACGAGCAGTACTTC
CDR3: CASSWTDRTYEQYF

D: .
size: .
V: TRBV4-3
J: TRBJ2-2
DNA: TGCGCCAGCAGCCAAGAAGGAGAGGGCGGCGGGGAGCTGTTTTTT
CDR3: CASSQEGEGGGELFF

D: .
size: .
V: TRBV7-9
J: TRBJ2-1
DNA: TGTGCCAGCAGCTCAACTCATGGGGGGCCCTCAGTCCCCCAGTTCTTC
CDR3: CASSSTHGGPSVPQFF

D: .
size: .
V: TRBV5-1
J: TRBJ2-5
DNA: TGCGCCAGCAGCGGGCAGCAAGAGACCCAGTACTTC
CDR3: CASSGQQETQYF

D: .
size: .
V: TRBV30
J: TRBJ2-7
DNA: TGTGCCTGGAGCCCGACACGCGAGCAGTACTTC
CDR3: CAWSPTREQYF

D: TRBD1
size: few
V: TRBV7-2
J: TRBJ1-2
DNA: TGTGCCAGCAGCTTAACAGGGGATCAATCTGGCTACACCTTC
CDR3: CASSLTGDQSGYTF

D: TRBD1
size: .
V: TRBV7-2
J: TRBJ1-5
DNA: TGTGCCAGCAGCTTAATACAGGGGCTCAATCAGCCCCAGCATTTT
CDR3: CASSLIQGLNQPQHF

D: .
size: .
V: TRBV7-6
J: TRBJ2-3
DNA: TGTGCCAGCAGCTTAGCGCCAGACAAATCTTATACGCAGTATTTT
CDR3: CASSLAPDKSYTQYF

D: TRBD2
size: few
V: TRBV7-3
J: TRBJ2-7
DNA: TGTGCCAGCAGCTTAATTCCGGGACTAGCGGGAGGGCCGGGGGAGCAGTACTTC
CDR3: CASSLIPGLAGGPGEQYF

D: .
size: .
V: TRBV5-1
J: TRBJ2-1
DNA: TGCGCCAGCAGCTTGCAGGGTTTGAGTGAGCAGTTCTTC
CDR3: CASSLQGLSEQFF

D: .
size: few
V: TRBV6-1
J: TRBJ2-7
DNA: TGTGCCAGCAGTGACGGCATCTCCTACGAGCAGTACTTC
CDR3: CASSDGISYEQYF

D: TRBD1
size: few
V: TRBV7-9
J: TRBJ1-1
DNA: TGTGCCAGCAGAGCTGACAGGGGGCGATGGAACACTGAAGCTTTCTTT
CDR3: CASRADRGRWNTEAFF

D: .
size: .
V: TRBV15
J: TRBJ1-4
DNA: TGTGCCACACAACAGGGCCAGGGGATTGAAAAACTGTTTTTT
CDR3: CATQQGQGIEKLFF

D: .
size: .
V: TRBV7-9
J: TRBJ1-5
DNA: TGTGCCAGCAGCTTAGGTACCGGGCATAGCAATCAGCCCCAGCATTTT
CDR3: CASSLGTGHSNQPQHF

D: .
size: .
V: TRBV9
J: TRBJ1-4
DNA: TGTGCCAGCAGCTCACGGGGGGAGTGGGAAAAACTGTTTTTT
CDR3: CASSSRGEWEKLFF

D: TRBD1
size: .
V: TRBV5-1
J: TRBJ1-5
DNA: TGCGCCAGCAGCCTAGGGGGCGGTGGTAGCAATCAGCCCCAGCATTTT
CDR3: CASSLGGGGSNQPQHF

D: .
size: .
V: TRBV5-4
J: TRBJ1-1
DNA: TGTGCCAGCAGCATTGGGCCCACTGAAGCTTTCTTT
CDR3: CASSIGPTEAFF

D: .
size: few
V: TRBV19
J: TRBJ1-5
DNA: TGTGCCAGTAGTATTCCGCGACAGGATAGCAATCAGCCCCAGCATTTT
CDR3: CASSIPRQDSNQPQHF

D: TRBD1
size: .
V: TRBV2
J: TRBJ1-1
DNA: TGTGCCAGCAGTTCCACAGGGGAATGGGGCACTGAAGCTTTCTTT
CDR3: CASSSTGEWGTEAFF

D: TRBD2
size: .
V: TRBV25-1
J: TRBJ2-1
DNA: TGTGCCAGCAGTGAACGTGTCGGGCTAGCGGGAGTAAATGAGCAGTTCTTC
CDR3: CASSERVGLAGVNEQFF

D: TRBD1
size: few
V: TRBV27
J: TRBJ2-3
DNA: TGTGCCAGCAGTCGGGACAGGGGGACAGATACGCAGTATTTT
CDR3: CASSRDRGTDTQYF

D: .
size: .
V: TRBV5-4
J: TRBJ2-1
DNA: TGTGCCAGCAGCTTGGGGCTCAACAATGAGCAGTTCTTC
CDR3: CASSLGLNNEQFF

D: .
size: .
V: TRBV6-6
J: TRBJ2-7
DNA: TGTGCCAGCCTATTATCGGGGGCCCCAGATGAGCAGTACTTC
CDR3: CASLLSGAPDEQYF

D: .
size: .
V: TRBV30
J: TRBJ1-2
DNA: TGTGCCTGGTCCTTCCCGGCGGGGGCCGGGGGCTACACCTTC
CDR3: CAWSFPAGAGGYTF

D: .
size: .
V: TRBV30
J: TRBJ2-7
DNA: TGTGCCTGGAAAGCCCTCGGGACAAGAAATTCCTACGAGCAGTACTTC
CDR3: CAWKALGTRNSYEQYF

D: .
size: few
V: TRBV5-1
J: TRBJ2-2
DNA: TGCGCCAGCAGTCCCCGGTCCCCCAGTGGCACCGGGGAGCTGTTTTTT
CDR3: CASSPRSPSGTGELFF

D: .
size: .
V: TRBV4-1
J: TRBJ2-2
DNA: TGCGCCAGCAGCCAAGATGGATACGGGGAGCTGTTTTTT
CDR3: CASSQDGYGELFF

D: TRBD1
size: .
V: TRBV18
J: TRBJ1-5
DNA: TGTGCCAGCTCACCGCGGGCAGGGGGCTCGGGCAATCAGCCCCAGCATTTT
CDR3: CASSPRAGGSGNQPQHF

D: .
size: .
V: TRBV28
J: TRBJ2-4
DNA: TGTGCCAGCAGGAACCAACAGGGTAAAGGCAAAAACATTCAGTACTTC
CDR3: CASRNQQGKGKNIQYF

D: TRBD2
size: .
V: TRBV15
J: TRBJ2-1
DNA: TGTGCCACCAGCAGAAAAGTGAGCGGGAGCGGATACAATGAGCAGTTCTTC
CDR3: CATSRKVSGSGYNEQFF

D: .
size: .
V: TRBV4-2
J: TRBJ2-1
DNA: TGTGCCAGCAGCCAGGTCCCCCCACGTGAGCAGTTCTTC
CDR3: CASSQVPPREQFF

D: TRBD2
size: .
V: TRBV19
J: TRBJ2-2
DNA: TGTGCCAGTACCGACCGACTAGCGGGATCTACATCCGGGGAGCTGTTTTTT
CDR3: CASTDRLAGSTSGELFF

D: TRBD1
size: .
V: TRBV29-1
J: TRBJ1-4
DNA: TGCAGCGTCGGGACAGCAAATGAAAAACTGTTTTTT
CDR3: CSVGTANEKLFF

D: TRBD1
size: .
V: TRBV30
J: TRBJ1-2
DNA: TGTGCCTGGAATCTGGCAGGGGGACACTATGGCTACACCTTC
CDR3: CAWNLAGGHYGYTF

D: .
size: .
V: TRBV4-2
J: TRBJ1-1
DNA: TGTGCCAGCAGCCCAGGGCAACGGAACACTGAAGCTTTCTTT
CDR3: CASSPGQRNTEAFF

D: TRBD1
size: .
V: TRBV4-3
J: TRBJ1-2
DNA: TGCGCCAGCCGGGCGGGGACAGGGGGATTTCGCGGCTACACCTTC
CDR3: CASRAGTGGFRGYTF